The clone carrying this T cell receptor beta chain was seen a few times. Its specificity is not known. This sample stems from a study of CD8+ T cells in alopecia areata. The sample's treatment: oral pan-JAK inhibitor, 5-10 mg twice daily. Collected material from alopecia areata patients comprised lesional scalp punch biopsies and peripheral blood. The CDR3 sequence is 15 residues long. Germline values: CDR1 MNHEY, CDR2 SVGAGI. J was trimmed by 2 bases and V by 6 bases; bases with no gene match: 6. Whole-study results and caveats: With patients, TCR sharing proved less clear than in mice, a difference possibly related to HLA.

RNA extraction and reverse transcription yielded cDNA as sequencing template. Produced via immunoSEQ multiplex PCR; TCRdb's table is partial and in-frame only. This table holds 200,000 or so clones, roughly 64% found once. The source was CD4+ T cells sorted from blood, collected at week 24, from a patient treated with tofacitinib. The receptor's source is a human donor with alopecia areata. The chain couples TRBV6-5 to TRBJ2-1; 8 bases line up with TRBD2. In DNA form, the CDR3 reads TGTGCCAGCAGGAAAAGCGGGGGTCCCTACAATGAGCAGTTCTTC. Translation gives CASRKSGGPYNEQFF.